This T cell receptor (beta chain) was sequenced during a study of T-cell reconstitution after alpha-beta-depleted transplantation in children. This clonotype showed up many times. Researchers prepared the TCRbeta library using unique molecular identifiers, the study reports. MiXCR, run by TCRdb on the PCR reads, gives a single entry per CDR3 protein. The profile shows more than 150,000 distinct CDR3 sequences, about 6.4% of them singletons. The CDR3 runs 14 residues. The V end was cut by 3 bases, the J end by 7 bases, with 18 bases between. The germline CDR1 and CDR2 sequences are DFQATT and SNEGSKA (reference sequence).

The V and J genes are TRBV20-1 and TRBJ1-1, with D perhaps matching TRBD1 (6 bases). This clonotype originated in a human donor who donated a stem cell graft to a child with Wiskott-Aldrich syndrome. The sample here was PBMCs from the stem cell graft donor, taken from the stem cell graft. CDR3 residues: CSASPPTGNGEAFF. The CDR3 DNA sequence: TGCAGTGCTAGTCCCCCTACAGGGAACGGTGAAGCTTTCTTT.